The clone carrying this T cell receptor beta chain was counted a few times. This record belongs to a study of blood T cell repertoires in COVID-19. Assay used: immunoSEQ multiplex PCR; TCRdb lists only in-frame clones, some missing. The sample holds some 300,000 clones, approximately 90% seen once. Trimming removed 5 bases from V and 3 bases from J; junction bases left unmatched: 9. Per the germline V gene, CDR1 is SGHTA and CDR2 is FQGNSA. The CDR3 runs to 16 residues. Sequencing was performed on PBMCs or T cells enriched from blood (not recorded which). The genes are TRBV7-2 and TRBJ2-1; 8 bases line up with TRBD2. The receptor was derived from a woman aged 60 to 75 in a cohort exposed to, infected with or recovered from COVID-19 (not recorded which). The CDR3 DNA reads TGTGCCAGCAGCCCCTTTATCGGGAGGGACTACAATGAGCAGTTCTTC. Its protein product is CASSPFIGRDYNEQFF.